The clone carrying this TCR beta chain was counted a single time. No antigen is known for it. This sample is part of a study of cytomegalovirus exposure and HLA in healthy donors. Whole-study findings and limits: Some V segments could not be told apart, so they were left out, TRBV6-2 and TRBV6-3 among them. Associated with cytomegalovirus, according to the listing, were around 160 TCR beta chains. It was in a later analysis that TCR association rates were seen to vary by HLA locus, highest for DRB1 and lowest for HLA-C.

PCR employed 60 Vbeta and 13 Jbeta primers. The data were produced by immunoSEQ multiplex PCR, yet TCRdb's version contains in-frame clones alone and is incomplete. This table holds 150,000 to 200,000 clones, around four fifths found once. CDR3 size: 13 residues. The germline gives CDR1 SGHRS, CDR2 YFSETQ. The V and J genes are TRBV5-1 and TRBJ2-3, with 7 bases that match TRBD2. This TCR derives from a female donor in good health and CMV-seronegative. Sequenced: PBMCs. CDR3: CAADSGLTDTQYF. The CDR3 nucleotides are TGCGCGGCGGATAGCGGGCTCACAGATACGCAGTATTTT. The full variable domain, in which reference TRBV5-1 and TRBJ2-3 provide the parts outside the CDR3, is KAGVTQTPRYLIKTRGQQVTLSCSPISGHRSVSWYQQTPGQGLQFLFEYFSETQRNKGNFPGRFSGRQFSNSRSEMNVSTLELGDSALYLCAADSGLTDTQYFGPGTRLTVL.